This TCR beta chain was profiled in a study of cytomegalovirus exposure and HLA in healthy donors. Study information: T cells numbering around 170 million yielded 100 million to 120 million unique TCR beta sequences in an earlier analysis. Study-wide results and caveats: TCR beta chain V- and J-gene trimming was linked, in a later analysis, to a missense variant in DCLRE1C. The authors confirmed in vitro that a few CMV-associated chains were specific for CMV antigens.

Both 60 Vbeta primers and 13 Jbeta primers went into the PCR. In the authors' methods: A later analysis counted 80 million or so unique TCR beta chains, around 10 million shared. TCRdb keeps only in-frame clones here, not all; method: immunoSEQ multiplex PCR. V and J calls and clone size are given by that table; D and trimming were obtained from the DNA. The listing contains about 110,000 clones. Trimming took 1 base from V and 8 from J; bases not matched to a gene: 4. This CDR3 contains 14 residues. CDR1 is MGHRA, CDR2 YSYEKL, per germline. Note on this clone: The target antigen is unknown.

Sequencing was carried out using PBMCs. The sequence was obtained from a man aged 40-55 years in good health and CMV-seropositive. The V and J genes are TRBV4-1 and TRBJ1-2; 10 bases are shared with TRBD1. The CDR3 spells CASSQVGTGVGYTF. The DNA for the CDR3 is TGCGCCAGCAGCCAAGTAGGGACAGGGGTGGGCTACACCTTC.